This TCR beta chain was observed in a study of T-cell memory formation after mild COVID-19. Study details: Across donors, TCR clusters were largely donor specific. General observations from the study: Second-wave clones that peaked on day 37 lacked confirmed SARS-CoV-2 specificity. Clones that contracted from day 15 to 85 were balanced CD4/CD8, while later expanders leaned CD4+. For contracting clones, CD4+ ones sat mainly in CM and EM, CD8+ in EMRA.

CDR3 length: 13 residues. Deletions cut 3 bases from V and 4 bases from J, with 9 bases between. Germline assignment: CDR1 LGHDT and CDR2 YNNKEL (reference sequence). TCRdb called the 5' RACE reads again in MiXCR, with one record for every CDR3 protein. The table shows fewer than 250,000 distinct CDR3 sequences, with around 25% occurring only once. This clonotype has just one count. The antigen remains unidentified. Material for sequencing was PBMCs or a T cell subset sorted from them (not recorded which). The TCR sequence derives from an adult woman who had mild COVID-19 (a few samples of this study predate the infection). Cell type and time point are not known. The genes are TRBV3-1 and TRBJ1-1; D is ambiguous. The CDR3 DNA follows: TGTGCCAGCAGCCAGACCTCGGGCACTGAAGCTTTCTTT. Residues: CASSQTSGTEAFF.